This T cell receptor beta chain was profiled in a study of PD-1 blockade in classical Hodgkin lymphoma. With 1 base clipped from V and 3 bases from J, the junction kept 7 bases outside the gene matches. Germline values: CDR1 KGHSH, CDR2 LQKENI. The CDR3 loop spans 16 amino acids. General study points: Healthy donors were reported to have higher baseline TCR diversity than newly diagnosed patients. Still unresolved is the cause of the repertoire differences, which may be disease activity or prior therapy. The baseline diversity of complete responders showed similarity to that of newly diagnosed patients. CD8+ TCR diversity did not rise significantly by C4D1, unlike CD4+.

Clones were read by immunoSEQ multiplex PCR, and TCRdb kept only the in-frame ones, dropping some. This table holds around 65,000 clones, 88% found once. Each patient experienced a relapse that followed autologous stem cell transplantation, and brentuximab vedotin exposure varied. A remark on this clone: As yet, its antigen is unknown.

This sequence was found in a human donor with classical Hodgkin lymphoma. The sequenced sample was peripheral blood mononuclear cells (PBMCs), obtained at baseline. V is TRBV18 and J is TRBJ2-3, with 7 nucleotides matching TRBD1. The CDR3 DNA is TGTGCCAGCTCACCACGAGGGACAGAGAATACAGATACGCAGTATTTT. This codes for CASSPRGTENTDTQYF. Based on the CDR3 plus reference TRBV18 and TRBJ2-3, the full variable domain is NAGVMQNPRHLVRRRGQEARLRCSPMKGHSHVYWYRQLPEEGLKFMVYLQKENIIDESGMPKERFSAEFPKEGPSILRIQQVVRGDSAAYFCASSPRGTENTDTQYFGPGTRLTVL.